This TCR beta chain is from a study of graft-versus-host responses after intestinal transplantation. Turning to the study itself: Induction with anti-thymocyte globulin, then tacrolimus and steroids for three to four years, was given to all recipients. Study-level findings and limits: Early post-transplant falls in HvG clones accompanied the peak levels of circulating GvH clones. There were GvH clones found in recipient marrow, and some of them appeared first in ileum or blood.

Remarks on this clone: Its antigen remains unidentified.

Sequenced by immunoSEQ multiplex PCR; TCRdb stores in-frame clones only, minus some. The sample records 80,000 to 85,000 clones, 91% being singletons. The V end was cut by 3 bases, the J end by 4 bases, with 13 bases between. The CDR3 runs to 15 residues. CDR1 is LNHDA, CDR2 SQIVND, per germline (reference sequence). The chain carries TRBV19 and TRBJ1-5, with D possibly TRBD1 on 5 matching bases. This clonotype originated in a human donor who received an intestinal transplant. Source: unstimulated CD4+ T cells sorted from spleen or lymph node cells, taken before intestinal transplant. This chain's CDR3 is CASSMEGLGNQPQHF. The CDR3 DNA follows: TGTGCCAGTAGTATGGAGGGGCTGGGAAATCAGCCCCAGCATTTT.